This T cell receptor beta chain was found in a study of blood T cell repertoires in COVID-19. The overall study: Samples representing acute and convalescent COVID-19 were sourced from the United States, Italy and Spain.

Profiling relied on immunoSEQ multiplex PCR, and the TCRdb table lists in-frame clones only, not all of them. The sample has approximately 250,000 clones, approximately 86% seen once. A note on this clone: The junction differs from germline at one of its ends, possibly a read error.

The sample was peripheral blood. This receptor was obtained from a man aged 30-40 years with active or convalescent COVID-19.

The CDR3 region has the DNA TGTGCCAGCAGCTCAGCCGGGACTCAAGTTTTT. This codes for CASSSAGTQVF. This chain joins TRBV5-4 and TRBJ1-1, with D possibly TRBD1 on 5 matching bases. The CDR3 sequence is 11 residues long. Per germline, CDR1 SGHNT and CDR2 YYREEE (reference sequence). The variable domain in full, with the rest retrieved from reference TRBV5-4 and TRBJ1-1, is ETGVTQSPTHLIKTRGQQVTLRCSSQSGHNTVSWYQQALGQGPQFIFQYYREEENGRGNFPPRFSGLQFPNYSSELNVNALELDDSALYLCASSSAGTQVFGQGTRLTVV.